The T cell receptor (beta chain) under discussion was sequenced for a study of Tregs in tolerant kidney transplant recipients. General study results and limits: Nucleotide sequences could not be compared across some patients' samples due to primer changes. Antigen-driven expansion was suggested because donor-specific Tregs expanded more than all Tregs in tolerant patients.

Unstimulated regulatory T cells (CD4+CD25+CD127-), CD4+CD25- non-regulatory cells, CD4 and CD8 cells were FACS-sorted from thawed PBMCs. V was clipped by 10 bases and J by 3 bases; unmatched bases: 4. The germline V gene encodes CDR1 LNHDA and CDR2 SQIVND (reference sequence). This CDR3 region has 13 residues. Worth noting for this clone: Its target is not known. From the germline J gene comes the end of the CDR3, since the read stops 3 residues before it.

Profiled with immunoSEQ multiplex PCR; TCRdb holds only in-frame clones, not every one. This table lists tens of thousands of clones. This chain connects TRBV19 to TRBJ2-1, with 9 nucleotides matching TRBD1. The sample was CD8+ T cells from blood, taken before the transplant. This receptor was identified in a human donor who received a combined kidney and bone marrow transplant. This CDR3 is CATQGADYNEQFF. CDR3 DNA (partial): TGTGCCACACAGGGGGCTGACTACAATGAG.